This entry describes one TCR beta chain. Patients from Seattle were sampled longitudinally, starting during active infection. These data belong to a study of blood T cell repertoires in COVID-19. Study in general: Material from acute and convalescent COVID-19 was sourced from the United States, Italy and Spain.

V shed 6 bases, J shed 3 bases, and the junction held 1 base outside the gene matches. CDR1 and CDR2 from the germline V gene are SNHLY and FYNNEI. This CDR3 has 14 residues. Original methodology: By means of reference gene primer amplification, nucleated cell counts were estimated. Repertoires were generated with immunoSEQ multiplex PCR, while TCRdb's copy carries only in-frame clones and drops some. V and J calls and clone size are given by that table; D and trimming were obtained from the DNA. The sample consists of 160,000 or so clones, approximately 95% of them appearing once. This receptor was obtained from a woman in her fifties or sixties with COVID-19, enrolled during active disease. The sequencing sample was made of peripheral blood. The chain carries TRBV2 and TRBJ2-2, with TRBD1 identical over 10 bases. The CDR3 is CASSGQGDTGELFF. The DNA of the CDR3 is TGTGCCAGCAGCGGACAGGGGGACACCGGGGAGCTGTTTTTT.